The sequence of this T cell receptor (beta chain) was determined in a study of blood T cell repertoires in COVID-19. Study at large: Samples came from the United States, Italy and Spain, spanning acute and convalescent COVID-19. From T cells, B-cell-depleted T cells, or PBMCs came the material, which was cDNA or gDNA.

CDR3 size: 16 residues. V dropped 8 bases and J dropped 0 bases, with 16 bases sitting between them. CDR1 and CDR2 (germline): MNHEY, SMNVEV (reference sequence). Original methodology: Reference gene primer amplification gave nucleated cell count estimates. Method: immunoSEQ multiplex PCR; TCRdb's copy keeps in-frame clones and lacks some. From that table come the V and J calls and clone size; the DNA was used to work out D and trimming. The table records about 110,000 clones, 80% of them present only once. This receptor was identified in a human donor in a cohort sampled during active or convalescent COVID-19. V usage is TRBV27 and J usage is TRBJ2-2, with a weak D call TRBD2 (6 bases). The sample comprised peripheral blood. Here the CDR3 reads CASGGLLASNTGELFF. Written as DNA, the CDR3 is TGTGCCAGCGGAGGGCTCCTAGCCTCGAACACCGGGGAGCTGTTTTTT.